This paragraph reports one T cell receptor beta chain. Antigen: not known. The sample comes from a study of T-cell reconstitution after alpha-beta-depleted transplantation in children. Findings of the study overall: After transplant, at about two months, alpha-beta T cells were reportedly derived from several hundred expanded graft clones.

The authors prepared the TCRbeta library with unique molecular identifiers. One entry per CDR3 protein results from TCRdb running MiXCR on the PCR reads. The data show around 800,000 distinct CDR3 sequences, 16% seen once. This TCR was sampled from a male patient younger than 18 who had a stem cell transplant for acute lymphoblastic leukemia, so the T cells may come from the graft donor. The specimen comprised PBMCs, mostly from graft donor cells, sampled 360 days after TCRalphabeta/CD19-depleted stem cell transplant.

This CDR3 is CASSFAGRDTDTQYF. CDR3 coding DNA: TGTGCCAGCAGTTTCGCCGGGAGAGACACAGATACGCAGTATTTT. The chain employs TRBV12-3 or TRBV12-4 and TRBJ2-3, with D possibly TRBD2 on 6 matching bases. The CDR3 consists of 15 residues. Trimming stripped 3 bases from V and 2 bases from J, with 12 bases between.